The 31 T cell receptor beta chains presented below share a single source sample, sequenced in a study of T cell clusters in autoimmune cytopenias. One tube held mixed TRB-A and TRB-B primer pools for touch-down PCR. TCRdb reanalyzed the multiplex PCR reads, giving one entry per CDR3 protein sequence and no DNA. The sample has under 15,000 distinct CDR3 sequences, and its top ten clones hold 3%. TRB was amplified from roughly 250 ng of peripheral blood genomic DNA per sample. Source material: peripheral blood. The receptors originated from a human donor with an autoimmune cytopenia or autoimmune hepatitis (not recorded which).

The chain employs TRBV29-1 and TRBJ1-1; TCRdb names TRBD1, which stays unverified in the absence of DNA. The CDR3 covers 13 residues. Germline CDR1 SQVTM, CDR2 ANQGSEA. The CDR3 loop is CSVSNTGDAEAFF.

This chain uses TRBV7-2 with TRBJ2-3; TCRdb's D call of TRBD2 is untestable without DNA. Germline V lookup: CDR1 SGHTA, CDR2 FQGNSA. The CDR3 is 17 amino acids. The CDR3 region is CASSLYGDQVRTDTQYF.

The V and J genes are TRBV6-5 and TRBJ1-6; absent DNA, TCRdb's TRBD1 call cannot be checked. The CDR3 consists of 15 residues. CDR1 MNHEY and CDR2 SVGAGI come from the germline V gene. CDR3 in amino acids: CASSYYPRDDSPLHF.

This chain joins TRBV6-2 or TRBV6-3 and TRBJ2-3. Germline assignment: CDR1 MNHEY and CDR2 SVGEGT. This CDR3 has 15 amino acids. The CDR3 spells CASSYSVTNTDTQYF.

This clonotype is identified as medium-sized from frequency. The chain couples TRBV30 to TRBJ2-5; the TCRdb D gene call, TRBD1, has no DNA to confirm it. CDR1 and CDR2 (germline): GTSNPN, SVGIG (reference sequence). The CDR3 sequence is 13 residues long. CDR3 in amino acids: CAWSVQGVETQYF.

By frequency, this clonotype is medium-sized. The J gene is TRBJ2-2, the V gene TRBV19; TCRdb's D call, TRBD2, is unchecked because there is no DNA. The CDR3 is 16 amino acids. CDR1 is LNHDA and CDR2 is SQIVND in the germline V gene (reference sequence). The CDR3 sequence is CASSAWTLTNTGELFF.

The chain has TRBV7-9 and TRBJ2-1; TCRdb's D call of TRBD2 is untestable without DNA. This CDR3 has 18 amino acids. Germline CDR1 is SEHNR and CDR2 is FQNEAQ (reference sequence). The CDR3 is CASSLYPPGLAGVDEQFF. The whole variable domain, remainder taken from reference TRBV7-9 and TRBJ2-1, is DTGVSQNPRHKITKRGQNVTFRCDPISEHNRLYWYRQTLGQGPEFLTYFQNEAQLEKSRLLSDRFSAERPKGSFSTLEIQRTEQGDSAMYLCASSLYPPGLAGVDEQFFGPGTRLTVL.

Considering frequency, this clonotype is medium-sized. This chain's CDR3 is CSVDIPSSYNEQFF. The rearrangement uses TRBV29-1 and TRBJ2-1. The CDR3 contains 14 residues. Germline V gene data show CDR1 as SQVTM and CDR2 as ANQGSEA.

By frequency, this clonotype registers large. This CDR3 is CASSLDLGRGTDTQYF. The chain joins TRBV11-2 to TRBJ2-3. Germline values: CDR1 SGHAT, CDR2 FQNNGV. The CDR3 extends over 16 amino acids. Using reference TRBV11-2 and TRBJ2-3 for the parts outside the CDR3, the full variable domain is EAGVAQSPRYKIIEKRQSVAFWCNPISGHATLYWYQQILGQGPKLLIQFQNNGVVDDSQLPKDRFSAERLKGVDSTLKIQPAKLEDSAVYLCASSLDLGRGTDTQYFGPGTRLTVL.

This CDR3 reads CAWSVTSGGAVAGELFF. The chain employs TRBV30 and TRBJ2-2; as DNA is missing, the TRBD2 call by TCRdb cannot be tested. The CDR3 loop spans 17 amino acids. Per germline, CDR1 GTSNPN and CDR2 SVGIG (reference sequence).

This sequence joins TRBV5-5 and TRBJ1-2. CDR3 length: 11 amino acids. Germline CDR1 reads SGHKS; CDR2 reads YYEKEE (reference sequence). The chain's CDR3 is CASSLESGYTF.

This clonotype is labeled medium-sized based on frequency. This rearrangement joins TRBV19 to TRBJ2-5; TCRdb selects TRBD2, and the lack of DNA leaves this call unchecked. The CDR3 consists of 12 residues. The germline CDR1 and CDR2 sequences are LNHDA and SQIVND (reference sequence). CDR3 residues: CASSPPGQTQYF. Full variable domain (missing parts from reference TRBV19 and TRBJ2-5): DGGITQSPKYLFRKEGQNVTLSCEQNLNHDAMYWYRQDPGQGLRLIYYSQIVNDFQKGDIAEGYSVSREKKESFPLTVTSAQKNPTAFYLCASSPPGQTQYFGPGTRLLVL.

The chain links TRBV6-1 to TRBJ1-5; TCRdb calls TRBD1, which cannot be checked without DNA. From germline, CDR1 is MNHNS and CDR2 SASEGT. The CDR3 is 13 residues long. CDR3 sequence reads: CASNRQANQPQHF.

The gene calls are TRBV30 and TRBJ2-5; absent DNA, TCRdb's TRBD2 call cannot be checked. Germline assignment: CDR1 GTSNPN and CDR2 SVGIG (reference sequence). The CDR3 runs 15 residues. CDR3 sequence: CAWADGGGTQETQYF.

Frequency places this clonotype as medium-sized (0.01 to 0.1%). This chain connects TRBV19 to TRBJ2-3; checking the TCRdb D call of TRBD2 is not possible without DNA. Germline V gives CDR1 LNHDA, CDR2 SQIVND (reference sequence). This CDR3 comprises 16 residues. The CDR3 protein is CASSMGGQGPTDTQYF.

This clonotype is identified as medium-sized from frequency. V usage is TRBV29-1 and J usage is TRBJ2-7; TCRdb's assignment of TRBD1 cannot be checked, as there is no DNA. The CDR3 contains 12 residues. Per the germline V gene, CDR1 is SQVTM and CDR2 is ANQGSEA. CDR3 sequence reads: CSVEADSYEQYF.

This chain uses TRBV19 with TRBJ1-2; TCRdb proposes TRBD1, but this gene call is untestable without DNA. The germline CDR1 and CDR2 sequences are LNHDA and SQIVND (reference sequence). This CDR3 region has 12 residues. CDR3 protein: CASSRQVGGYTF.

The rearrangement uses TRBV27 and TRBJ2-3; TCRdb indicates TRBD2, and absent DNA this call remains unverified. CDR3 length: 17 amino acids. Germline V lookup: CDR1 MNHEY, CDR2 SMNVEV (reference sequence). CDR3 loop: CASSLLAGRRSADTQYF.

The J gene is TRBJ1-1, the V gene TRBV6-1; TCRdb lists TRBD1, though no DNA is available to test this call. There are 14 residues in the CDR3. Germline assignment: CDR1 MNHNS and CDR2 SASEGT. The CDR3 is CASTADSLGAEAFF.

The V call is TRBV24-1, the J call TRBJ2-1; TCRdb reports TRBD2, a call that lacks DNA to check it against. Per the germline V gene, CDR1 is KGHDR and CDR2 is SFDVKD. CDR3 length: 13 amino acids. The CDR3 spells CATSDTRDNEQFF.

The CDR3 region is CASSFSSGRAPRNEQFF. The rearrangement links TRBV6-5 to TRBJ2-1; TCRdb proposes TRBD2, but this gene call is untestable without DNA. The CDR3 is 17 residues long. In germline, CDR1 is MNHEY, CDR2 SVGAGI.

By frequency, this clonotype is medium-sized. The V gene is TRBV19, the J gene TRBJ1-6. Germline assignment: CDR1 LNHDA and CDR2 SQIVND (reference sequence). The CDR3 runs to 15 residues. CDR3 protein: CASSITRVGNSPLHF.

The chain is built from TRBV5-1 and TRBJ1-1. CDR3 size: 12 residues. Germline loops: CDR1 SGHRS, CDR2 YFSETQ. This CDR3 is CASSLGATEAFF.

This chain connects TRBV27 to TRBJ1-4. The CDR3 consists of 11 residues. CDR1 is MNHEY and CDR2 is SMNVEV in the germline V gene (reference sequence). This CDR3 is CASSFNEKLFF.

The chain employs TRBV5-1 and TRBJ2-7. Per the germline V gene, CDR1 is SGHRS and CDR2 is YFSETQ. There are 15 residues in the CDR3. This CDR3 is CASSFGLAGTYEQYF. Full variable domain (rest looked up from reference TRBV5-1 and TRBJ2-7): KAGVTQTPRYLIKTRGQQVTLSCSPISGHRSVSWYQQTPGQGLQFLFEYFSETQRNKGNFPGRFSGRQFSNSRSEMNVSTLELGDSALYLCASSFGLAGTYEQYFGPGTRLTVT.

The rearrangement uses TRBV6-5 and TRBJ1-6. Germline V gene data show CDR1 as MNHEY and CDR2 as SVGAGI. The CDR3 extends over 12 amino acids. The CDR3 protein is CASSQRFAPLHF.

V usage is TRBV5-5 and J usage is TRBJ1-3. Germline CDR1 is SGHKS and CDR2 is YYEKEE (reference sequence). The CDR3 loop spans 14 amino acids. CDR3 residues: CASSMTGSGNTIYF.

The chain has TRBV18 and TRBJ1-3; TCRdb outputs TRBD1, but without DNA this stays unchecked. CDR1 is KGHSH, CDR2 LQKENI, per germline. This CDR3 spans 14 amino acids. CDR3 region: CASSPQGDGNTIYF.

This clonotype is medium-sized (0.01 to 0.1%) by frequency. The chain recombines TRBV6-1 with TRBJ2-3; the D gene TCRdb calls, TRBD2, cannot be checked with no DNA. In germline, CDR1 is MNHNS, CDR2 SASEGT. This CDR3 is 14 amino acids long. CDR3 sequence reads: CASSLAGARDTQYF.

The rearrangement uses TRBV12-3 or TRBV12-4 and TRBJ2-5. This CDR3 is 11 amino acids long. The CDR3 region is CASMTLETQYF.

The V and J genes are TRBV27 and TRBJ2-5; there is no DNA to check the TCRdb D call of TRBD1. The CDR3 has 13 residues. The V gene's germline CDR1 is MNHEY and CDR2 SMNVEV (reference sequence). CDR3 amino acids: CASKQGNQETQYF.